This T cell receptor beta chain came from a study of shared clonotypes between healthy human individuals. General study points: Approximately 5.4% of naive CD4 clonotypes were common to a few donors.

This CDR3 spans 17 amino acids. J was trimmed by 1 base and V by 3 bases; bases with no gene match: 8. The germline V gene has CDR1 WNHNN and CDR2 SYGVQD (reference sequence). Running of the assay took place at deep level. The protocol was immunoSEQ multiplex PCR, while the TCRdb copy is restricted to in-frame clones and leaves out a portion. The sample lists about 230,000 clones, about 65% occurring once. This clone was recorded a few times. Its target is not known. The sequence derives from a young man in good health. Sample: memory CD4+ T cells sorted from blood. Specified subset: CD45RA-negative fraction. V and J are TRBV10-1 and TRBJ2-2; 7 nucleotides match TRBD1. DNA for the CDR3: TGCGCCAGCAGTGAACTTGGGACAGAGCTGAACACCGGGGAGCTGTTTTTT. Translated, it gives CASSELGTELNTGELFF.